These 26 T cell receptor beta chains were sequenced from one sample in a study of blood T cell repertoires in COVID-19. TCRdb keeps only in-frame clones here, not all; method: immunoSEQ multiplex PCR. The profile covers approximately 88,000 clones, with around 90% appearing a single time and more than 14% taken by the ten largest. The sequenced material came from peripheral blood. Every receptor here comes from a male donor with acute or convalescent COVID-19.

This clone was seen just once. The genes are TRBV19 and TRBJ2-5; a possible D gene is TRBD1 (6 bases). The germline V and J ends were trimmed by 1 base and 2 bases, with 8 bases remaining between them. The germline CDR1 and CDR2 sequences are LNHDA and SQIVND (reference sequence). The CDR3 has 14 residues. CDR3 sequence: CASSIADRQETQYF. The CDR3 nucleotides read TGTGCCAGTAGTATAGCGGACAGACAAGAGACCCAGTACTTC.

This rearrangement joins TRBV7-9 to TRBJ1-5, with D uncertain. Germline V gene sequence: CDR1 SEHNR, CDR2 FQNEAQ (reference sequence). V lost 4 bases to trimming and J lost 5 bases, with 6 bases between them. CDR3 length equals 12 residues. CDR3 in DNA: TGTGCCAGCAGCTCGGTGGATCAGCCCCAGCATTTT. Protein product: CASSSVDQPQHF.

J is TRBJ1-1 and V is TRBV6-5; 9 positions agree with TRBD1. The V and J ends lost 5 bases and 5 bases, in that order; junction bases with no gene match: 9. Germline assignment: CDR1 MNHEY and CDR2 SVGAGI. The CDR3 is made up of 15 amino acids. The CDR3, as DNA: TGTGCCAGCAGTCCGGGGAGGACAGGGGTAACTGAAGCTTTCTTT. Amino acid sequence: CASSPGRTGVTEAFF.

This CDR3 reads CAPRDSGANVLTF. The CDR3 DNA sequence: TGTGCACCGAGGGACTCTGGGGCCAACGTCCTGACTTTC. The chain joins TRBV5-5 to TRBJ2-6, with TRBD2 as a possible D gene (5 bases). This CDR3 is 13 amino acids long. The V gene's germline CDR1 is SGHKS and CDR2 YYEKEE (reference sequence).

The chain employs TRBV27 and TRBJ2-3, with D maybe TRBD2 (5 bases). The CDR3 has 14 amino acids. Deletions cut 2 bases from V and 2 bases from J, with 8 bases between. Germline V gives CDR1 MNHEY, CDR2 SMNVEV (reference sequence). CDR3 sequence reads: CASSLGRLTDTQYF. Written as DNA, the CDR3 is TGTGCCAGCAGTTTAGGGAGACTCACAGATACGCAGTATTTT.

V gene TRBV7-2 combines with J gene TRBJ2-2, with D perhaps TRBD1 (5 bases). The CDR3 sequence is 13 residues long. CDR1 is SGHTA, CDR2 FQGNSA, per germline. The V end was cut by 6 bases, the J end by 6 bases, with 11 bases between. In nucleotides, the CDR3 is TGTGCCAGCAGGACAGCTGCCTCCGGGGAGCTGTTTTTT. Encoded protein: CASRTAASGELFF. Combining the CDR3 with reference TRBV7-2 and TRBJ2-2 gives the whole variable domain GAGVSQSPSNKVTEKGKDVELRCDPISGHTALYWYRQSLGQGLEFLIYFQGNSAPDKSGLPSDRFSAERTGGSVSTLTIQRTQQEDSAVYLCASRTAASGELFFGEGSRLTVL.

CDR3 in DNA: TGTGCCAGCAGCCAAGAGGGCGTCGCCTCCCTTGGCGCAGATACGCAGTATTTT. Its translation: CASSQEGVASLGADTQYF. This chain uses TRBV14 with TRBJ2-3, with no clear D. Germline loops: CDR1 SGHDN, CDR2 FVKESK. With 0 bases removed from V and 4 bases from J, the gap between germline ends came to 20 bases. The CDR3 loop spans 18 amino acids.

Concerning this clone: At one of its ends the junction is not consistent with the germline gene, which may arise from a read error. CDR3 residues: CASREGATFPEAFF. CDR3 bases: TGTGCCAGCAGGGAAGGGGCCACGTTCCCTGAAGCTTTCTTT. The V call is TRBV2, the J call TRBJ1-1; TRBD1 is a possible D gene (5 bases). The germline gives CDR1 SNHLY, CDR2 FYNNEI. CDR3 size: 14 residues.

V is TRBV27 and J is TRBJ1-1; 8 bases align to TRBD1. The CDR3 has 16 amino acids. The germline V gene encodes CDR1 MNHEY and CDR2 SMNVEV (reference sequence). Trimming took 5 bases from V and 6 from J; bases not matched to a gene: 14. The CDR3 DNA sequence: TGTGCCAGCAGTACCCCCGGACAGGGATCAGGCTCTGAAGCTTTCTTT. Amino acids: CASSTPGQGSGSEAFF.

The rearrangement uses TRBV29-1 and TRBJ2-1; 12 nucleotides agree with TRBD2. The CDR3 runs 14 residues. V was pared by 6 bases and J by 4 bases, with 4 bases of the junction left unmatched. Germline V lookup: CDR1 SQVTM, CDR2 ANQGSEA. The CDR3 sequence: CSVVLAGGYNEQFF. CDR3 DNA sequence: TGCAGCGTAGTACTAGCGGGGGGATACAATGAGCAGTTCTTC.

The chain employs TRBV6-1 and TRBJ2-5; D remains ambiguous. V was trimmed by 2 bases and J by 1 base, leaving 8 bases between them. The CDR3 runs to 14 residues. Germline CDR1 is MNHNS and CDR2 is SASEGT. CDR3 sequence (DNA): TGTGCCAGCAGTGAACTAGGCAGCCAAGAGACCCAGTACTTC. Encoded protein: CASSELGSQETQYF.

V is TRBV5-4 and J is TRBJ2-6; D possibly corresponds to TRBD1 (6 bases). V was shortened by 3 bases and J by 0 bases, with 16 bases between the two germline ends. Germline CDR1 SGHNT, CDR2 YYREEE (reference sequence). The CDR3 is 18 amino acids. CDR3 in DNA: TGTGCCAGCAGCTCGGGTGGGGGCTCAAGCTCTGGGGCCAACGTCCTGACTTTC. Amino acid sequence: CASSSGGGSSSGANVLTF. The entire variable domain, with the rest obtained from reference TRBV5-4 and TRBJ2-6, is as follows: ETGVTQSPTHLIKTRGQQVTLRCSSQSGHNTVSWYQQALGQGPQFIFQYYREEENGRGNFPPRFSGLQFPNYSSELNVNALELDDSALYLCASSSGGGSSSGANVLTFGAGSRLTVL.

The V call is TRBV30, the J call TRBJ2-3; TRBD1 matches 8 bases. Losses at the gene ends were 2 bases for V and 3 bases for J; bases not matched to a gene: 7. The CDR3 length is 15 residues. In germline, CDR1 is GTSNPN, CDR2 SVGIG (reference sequence). The CDR3 reads CAWSSGTGTTDTQYF. The CDR3 bases are TGTGCCTGGAGTAGTGGGACAGGTACTACAGATACGCAGTATTTT.

The chain recombines TRBV18 with TRBJ2-2; D gene uncertain. Germline CDR1 is KGHSH and CDR2 is LQKENI. The V and J ends lost 2 bases and 2 bases respectively, with 12 bases between them. This CDR3 contains 16 residues. CDR3 DNA sequence: TGTGCCAGCTCACCATCCTTCAGTATTAACACCGGGGAGCTGTTTTTT. Translation: CASSPSFSINTGELFF.

Note on this clone: The sample carries other DNA sequences with the same CDR3. The V call is TRBV29-1, the J call TRBJ2-7; 8 positions match TRBD1. The germline V gene encodes CDR1 SQVTM and CDR2 ANQGSEA. The CDR3 length is 12 residues. Trimming removed 5 bases from V and 2 bases from J; junction bases left unmatched: 2. In DNA, the CDR3 is TGCAGCGTTAGGACAGGGCCCTACGAGCAGTACTTC. This codes for CSVRTGPYEQYF.

The chain carries TRBV6-5 and TRBJ1-1, with D possibly matching TRBD1 (6 bases). The CDR3 loop spans 13 amino acids. V was cut by 6 bases and J by 11 bases, with 19 bases left in between. Germline CDR1 and CDR2: MNHEY and SVGAGI. CDR3 DNA sequence: TGTGCCAGCAGGGACAGCGTTGATCGGTGGGCTTTCTTT. Its translation is CASRDSVDRWAFF.

The rearrangement links TRBV20-1 to TRBJ2-5, with a weak D call TRBD1 (6 bases). The CDR3 is made up of 11 amino acids. Germline CDR1 reads DFQATT; CDR2 reads SNEGSKA (reference sequence). The CDR3 sequence is CSVTGTETQYF. The CDR3 region has the DNA TGCAGCGTCACAGGGACAGAGACCCAGTACTTC.

This clone showed up just once. The chain has TRBV5-1 and TRBJ2-3; the match to TRBD1 covers 10 bases. Trimming took 4 bases from V and 1 from J; bases not matched to a gene: 6. The CDR3 is made up of 16 amino acids. Germline values: CDR1 SGHRS, CDR2 YFSETQ. The chain's CDR3 is CASSNSGTGGTDTQYF. In nucleotides, the CDR3 is TGCGCCAGCAGCAATTCCGGGACAGGGGGCACAGATACGCAGTATTTT.

This chain joins TRBV5-4 and TRBJ2-2, with D tentatively TRBD2 (5 bases). Looked up from germline, CDR1 is SGHNT and CDR2 is YYREEE (reference sequence). The length of the CDR3 is 16 residues. V was pared by 0 bases and J by 4 bases, with 13 bases between. The CDR3 DNA is TGTGCCAGCAGCTTGGATCCTACGGGAAGCACCGGGGAGCTGTTTTTT. Residues: CASSLDPTGSTGELFF.

The rearrangement uses TRBV18 and TRBJ2-7, with TRBD1 identical over 8 bases. V dropped 4 bases and J dropped 6; count of bases not matched to a gene: 8. CDR1 KGHSH and CDR2 LQKENI come from the germline V gene. This CDR3 comprises 14 residues. Here the CDR3 reads CASSLQQGAAEQYF. CDR3 DNA: TGTGCCAGCTCACTCCAGCAGGGGGCGGCCGAGCAGTACTTC.

This clone was detected only once. The V and J genes are TRBV9 and TRBJ1-4; 12 positions match TRBD1. This CDR3 comprises 14 residues. Germline lookup yields CDR1 SGDLS and CDR2 YYNGEE. The V segment lost 2 bases and the J segment 13 bases; nucleotides outside the gene matches: 6. CDR3 sequence reads: CASSVEGTGGGLFF. As DNA, the CDR3 is TGTGCCAGCAGCGTTGAAGGGACAGGGGGCGGACTGTTTTTT.

This clone has only one observation. V gene TRBV3-1 (or the pseudogene TRBV3-2) combines with J gene TRBJ1-3; D may be TRBD1 (5 bases). The CDR3 consists of 15 residues. Trimming pared 0 bases from V and 2 bases from J, leaving 8 bases between. Germline values: CDR1 LGHDT, CDR2 YNNKEL (reference sequence). The CDR3 DNA follows: TGTGCCAGCAGCCAAGAAGGCAGGGCTGGAAACACCATATATTTT. Protein: CASSQEGRAGNTIYF.

V usage is TRBV2 and J usage is TRBJ1-6; D ambiguous. The CDR3 runs to 13 residues. The ends were cut back, 4 bases at V and 3 bases at J, with 4 bases in the middle. Germline CDR1 reads SNHLY; CDR2 reads FYNNEI. The CDR3 DNA follows: TGTGCCAGCAGTGCCCACTATAATTCACCCCTCCACTTT. This codes for CASSAHYNSPLHF.

V usage is TRBV27 and J usage is TRBJ2-1, with a weak D call TRBD1 (5 bases). CDR3 length: 15 amino acids. The V gene's germline CDR1 is MNHEY and CDR2 SMNVEV (reference sequence). With 3 bases removed from V and 4 bases from J, the gap between germline ends came to 13 bases. The CDR3 here is CASSLGRAQYNEQFF. CDR3 in DNA: TGTGCCAGCAGTTTGGGCAGGGCTCAATACAATGAGCAGTTCTTC.

This chain connects TRBV9 to TRBJ1-2; D not resolved. The CDR3 contains 14 residues. Trimming took off 6 bases at V and 2 bases at J, with 14 bases between the two ends. Germline CDR1 and CDR2: SGDLS and YYNGEE. CDR3 nucleotide sequence: TGTGCCAGCACCCCATCCCCATTCAACTATGGCTACACCTTC. This translates into CASTPSPFNYGYTF. Variable domain in full (rest from reference TRBV9 and TRBJ1-2): DSGVTQTPKHLITATGQRVTLRCSPRSGDLSVYWYQQSLDQGLQFLIQYYNGEERAKGNILERFSAQQFPDLHSELNLSSLELGDSALYFCASTPSPFNYGYTFGSGTRLTVV.

The rearrangement links TRBV6-4 to TRBJ2-3; possible D gene TRBD1, 5 bases. Trimming stripped 4 bases from V and 1 base from J, with 6 bases between. CDR1 and CDR2 (germline): MRHNA, SNTAGT. The CDR3 is made up of 13 amino acids. The DNA for the CDR3 is TGTGCCAGCAGTGTACAGGGCACAGATACGCAGTATTTT. Translated, it gives CASSVQGTDTQYF.